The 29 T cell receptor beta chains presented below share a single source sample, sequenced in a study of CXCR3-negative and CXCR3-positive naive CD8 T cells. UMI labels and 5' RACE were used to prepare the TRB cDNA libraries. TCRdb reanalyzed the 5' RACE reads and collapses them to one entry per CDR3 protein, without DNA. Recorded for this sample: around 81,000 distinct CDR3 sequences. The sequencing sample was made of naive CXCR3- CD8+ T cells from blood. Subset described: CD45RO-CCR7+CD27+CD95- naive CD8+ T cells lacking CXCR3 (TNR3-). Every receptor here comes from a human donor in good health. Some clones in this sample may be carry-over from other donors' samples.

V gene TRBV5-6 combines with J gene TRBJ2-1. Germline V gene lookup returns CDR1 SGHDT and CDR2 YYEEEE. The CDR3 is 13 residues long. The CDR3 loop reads CATSLSSYNEQFF.

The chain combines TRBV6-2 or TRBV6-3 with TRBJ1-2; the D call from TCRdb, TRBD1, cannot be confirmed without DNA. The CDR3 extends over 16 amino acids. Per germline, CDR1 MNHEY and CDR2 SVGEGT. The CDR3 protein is CASSSPSDRGSYGYTF.

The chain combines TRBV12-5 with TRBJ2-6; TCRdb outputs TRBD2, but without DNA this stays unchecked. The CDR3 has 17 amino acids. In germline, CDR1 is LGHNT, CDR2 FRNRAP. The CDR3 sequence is CASGPLPRLPGANVLTF.

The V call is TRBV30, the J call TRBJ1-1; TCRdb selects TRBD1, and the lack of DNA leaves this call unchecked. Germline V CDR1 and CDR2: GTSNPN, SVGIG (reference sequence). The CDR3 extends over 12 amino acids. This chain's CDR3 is CAAPYRETEAFF.

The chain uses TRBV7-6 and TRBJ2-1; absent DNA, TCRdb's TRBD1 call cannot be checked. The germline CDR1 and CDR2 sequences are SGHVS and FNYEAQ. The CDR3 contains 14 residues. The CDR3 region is CASSLTLGVNEQFF.

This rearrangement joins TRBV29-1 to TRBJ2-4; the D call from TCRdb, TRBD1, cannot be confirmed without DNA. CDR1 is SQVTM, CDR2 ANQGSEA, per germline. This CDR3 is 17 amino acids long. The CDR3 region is CSVEAWDRVLNWNIQYF. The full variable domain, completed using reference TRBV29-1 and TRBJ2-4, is SAVISQKPSRDICQRGTSLTIQCQVDSQVTMMFWYRQQPGQSLTLIATANQGSEATYESGFVIDKFPISRPNLTFSTLTVSNMSPEDSSIYLCSVEAWDRVLNWNIQYFGAGTRLSVL.

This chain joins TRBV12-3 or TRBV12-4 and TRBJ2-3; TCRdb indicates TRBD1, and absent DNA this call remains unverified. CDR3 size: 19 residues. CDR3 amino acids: CASSFPDRIPGPRTDTQYF.

CDR3 sequence: CASSLVRAGSSYEQYF. The V call is TRBV7-8, the J call TRBJ2-7; TCRdb's D call, TRBD1, is unchecked because there is no DNA. Germline V gene sequence: CDR1 SGHVS, CDR2 FQNEAQ. The CDR3 extends over 16 amino acids.

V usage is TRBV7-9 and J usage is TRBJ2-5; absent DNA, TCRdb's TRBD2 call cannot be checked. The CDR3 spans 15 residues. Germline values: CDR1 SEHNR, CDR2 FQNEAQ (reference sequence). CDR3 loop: CASSSPGTIQETQYF.

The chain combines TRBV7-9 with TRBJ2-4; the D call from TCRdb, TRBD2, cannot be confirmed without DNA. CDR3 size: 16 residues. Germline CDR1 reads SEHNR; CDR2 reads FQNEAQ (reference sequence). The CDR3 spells CASSSSSGGIKNIQYF.

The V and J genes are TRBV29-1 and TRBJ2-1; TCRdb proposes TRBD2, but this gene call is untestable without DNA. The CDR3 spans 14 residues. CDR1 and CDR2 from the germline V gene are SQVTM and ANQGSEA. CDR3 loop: CSVGGLARGNEQFF.

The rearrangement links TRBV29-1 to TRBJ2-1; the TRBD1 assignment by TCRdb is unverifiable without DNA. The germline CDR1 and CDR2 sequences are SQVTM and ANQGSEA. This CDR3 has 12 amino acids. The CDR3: CSVEVRGNEQFF.

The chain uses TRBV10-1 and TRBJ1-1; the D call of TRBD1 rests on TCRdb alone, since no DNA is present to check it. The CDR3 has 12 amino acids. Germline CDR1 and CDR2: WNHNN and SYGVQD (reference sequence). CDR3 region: CASSAGDTEAFF.

This CDR3 is CASSQETGGGWITYEQYF. The chain has TRBV4-3 and TRBJ2-7; TCRdb's assignment of TRBD1 cannot be checked, as there is no DNA. The germline V gene encodes CDR1 LGHNA and CDR2 YSLEER. The CDR3 contains 18 residues.

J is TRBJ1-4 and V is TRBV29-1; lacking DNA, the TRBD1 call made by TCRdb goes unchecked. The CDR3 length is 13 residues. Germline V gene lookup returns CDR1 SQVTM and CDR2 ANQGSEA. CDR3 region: CSVEQGAVGKLFF. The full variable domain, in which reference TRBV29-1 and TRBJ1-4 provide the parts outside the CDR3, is SAVISQKPSRDICQRGTSLTIQCQVDSQVTMMFWYRQQPGQSLTLIATANQGSEATYESGFVIDKFPISRPNLTFSTLTVSNMSPEDSSIYLCSVEQGAVGKLFFGSGTQLSVL.

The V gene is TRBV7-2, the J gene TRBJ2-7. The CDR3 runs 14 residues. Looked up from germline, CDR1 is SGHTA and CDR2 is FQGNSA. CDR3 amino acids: CASSLGSSSYEQYF. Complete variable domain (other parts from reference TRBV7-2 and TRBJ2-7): GAGVSQSPSNKVTEKGKDVELRCDPISGHTALYWYRQSLGQGLEFLIYFQGNSAPDKSGLPSDRFSAERTGGSVSTLTIQRTQQEDSAVYLCASSLGSSSYEQYFGPGTRLTVT.

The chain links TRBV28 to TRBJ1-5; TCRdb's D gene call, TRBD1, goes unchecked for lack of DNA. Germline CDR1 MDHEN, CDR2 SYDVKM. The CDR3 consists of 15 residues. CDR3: CASSSTGQGNQPQHF.

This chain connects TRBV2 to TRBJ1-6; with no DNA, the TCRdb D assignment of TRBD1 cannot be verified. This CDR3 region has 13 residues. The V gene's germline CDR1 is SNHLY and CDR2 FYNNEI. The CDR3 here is CASRDRKTSPLHF.

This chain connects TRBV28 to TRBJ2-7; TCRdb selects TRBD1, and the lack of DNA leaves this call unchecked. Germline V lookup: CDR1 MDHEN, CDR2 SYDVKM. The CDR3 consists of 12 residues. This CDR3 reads CASRGGLPEQYF.

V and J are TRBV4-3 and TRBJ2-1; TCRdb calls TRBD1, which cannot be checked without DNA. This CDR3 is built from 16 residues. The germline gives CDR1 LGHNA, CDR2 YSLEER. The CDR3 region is CASSQDKGGRTNEQFF.

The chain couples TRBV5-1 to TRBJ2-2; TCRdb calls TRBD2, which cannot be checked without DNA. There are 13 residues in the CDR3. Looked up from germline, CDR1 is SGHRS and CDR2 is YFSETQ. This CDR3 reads CASSLASAGELFF.

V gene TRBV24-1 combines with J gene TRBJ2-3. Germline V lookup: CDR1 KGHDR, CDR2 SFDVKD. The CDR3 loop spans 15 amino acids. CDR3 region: CATSESEWYGVMQYF.

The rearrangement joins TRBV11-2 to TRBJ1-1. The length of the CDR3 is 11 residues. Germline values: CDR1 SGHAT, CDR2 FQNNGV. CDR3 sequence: CASSWGTEAFF.

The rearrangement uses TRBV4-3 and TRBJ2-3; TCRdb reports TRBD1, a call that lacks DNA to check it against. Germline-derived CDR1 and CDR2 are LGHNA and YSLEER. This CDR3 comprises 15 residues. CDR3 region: CASSYGTGGTDTQYF.

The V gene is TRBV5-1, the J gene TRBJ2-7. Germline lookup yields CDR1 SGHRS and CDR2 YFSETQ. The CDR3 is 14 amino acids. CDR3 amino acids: CASSLEGEPYEQYF.

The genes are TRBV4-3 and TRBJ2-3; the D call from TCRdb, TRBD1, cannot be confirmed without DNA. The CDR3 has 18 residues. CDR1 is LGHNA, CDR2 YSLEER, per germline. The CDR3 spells CASSQDSTGGGPTDTQYF.

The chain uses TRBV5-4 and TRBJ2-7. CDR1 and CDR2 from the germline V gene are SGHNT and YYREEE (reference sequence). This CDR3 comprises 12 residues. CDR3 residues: CASSLWGYEQYF.

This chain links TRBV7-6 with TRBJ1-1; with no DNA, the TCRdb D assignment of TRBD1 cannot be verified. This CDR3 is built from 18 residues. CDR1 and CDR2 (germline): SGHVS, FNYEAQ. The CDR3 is CASSPRVGMLGRNYEAFF.

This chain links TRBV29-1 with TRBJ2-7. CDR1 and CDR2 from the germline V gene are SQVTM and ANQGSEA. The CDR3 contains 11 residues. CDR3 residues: CSVGLSNEQYF.